The 2 T cell receptor beta chains presented below share a single source sample, sequenced in a study of beta chain features in type 1 diabetes. Reverse transcription of all isolated RNA meant that expressed TCRB transcripts were sequenced. The method was immunoSEQ multiplex PCR; TCRdb's version includes in-frame clones alone and lacks a portion of them. The sample holds hundreds of thousands of clones, 13% seen once. Their antigen targets remain unknown. Broader study findings: In all four CD4+ subsets, TCRB CDR3 length was significantly, moderately reduced in type 1 diabetes.

Sequenced sample: naive CD4+ T cells from blood. These receptors were collected from a man aged 18 to 35 with type 1 diabetes.

Only a few counts were recorded for this clone. Written as DNA, the CDR3 is TGTGCCAGCAGGCCTCATGTGGCCCATACGCAGTATTTT. Its protein is CASRPHVAHTQYF. The chain uses TRBV28 and TRBJ2-3; D is unclear. Trimming took 6 bases from V and 7 from J, leaving 14 bases between them. The germline V gene encodes CDR1 MDHEN and CDR2 SYDVKM. CDR3 length equals 13 residues.

This clone was recorded a few times. This chain uses TRBV2 with TRBJ1-2, with 7 bases lining up with TRBD1. The CDR3 sequence is 13 residues long. Germline values: CDR1 SNHLY, CDR2 FYNNEI. Trimming at V came to 5 bases and at J to 4 bases, leaving 4 bases not matched to a gene. The CDR3 coding sequence is TGTGCCAGCAGTTCCCGGGACAGCTATGGCTACACCTTC. It specifies CASSSRDSYGYTF.